Presented here are 18 T cell receptor beta chains from one specimen sequenced in a study of Ad26.COV2.S vaccination and SARS-CoV-2 variants. Treatment described: over 15 received Ad26.COV2.S at low or high dose, single or two shots; several received placebo; per-sample allocation not given. Sampling was done on day 63 after the first vaccine or placebo injection. Profiled with immunoSEQ multiplex PCR; TCRdb holds only in-frame clones, not every one. The data contain about 400,000 clones, around nine tenths of them singletons. The source was peripheral blood, collected in a trial of Ad26.COV2.S vaccine versus placebo. These receptors were obtained from a person between 18 and 59 years old who received the Ad26.COV2.S COVID-19 vaccine or a placebo.

The V and J genes are TRBV2 and TRBJ1-1; 9 bases align to TRBD1. Per germline, CDR1 SNHLY and CDR2 FYNNEI. V trimming: 10 bases; J trimming: 5 bases; junction bases outside the gene matches: 5. CDR3 length: 12 amino acids. CDR3 loop: CATDRGETEAFF. The CDR3 DNA reads as TGTGCCACCGACAGGGGGGAAACTGAAGCTTTCTTT.

V usage is TRBV7-2 and J usage is TRBJ2-7; 10 bases align to TRBD1. Germline V lookup: CDR1 SGHTA, CDR2 FQGNSA. The V gene end was trimmed by 5 bases and the J gene end by 2 bases; junction bases not matched to a gene: 6. The CDR3 is made up of 15 amino acids. Here the CDR3 reads CASSPDRGRAYEQYF. The CDR3 nucleotides read TGTGCCAGCAGCCCAGACAGGGGGCGCGCCTACGAGCAGTACTTC. Together with reference TRBV7-2 and TRBJ2-7, the CDR3 gives the full variable domain: GAGVSQSPSNKVTEKGKDVELRCDPISGHTALYWYRQSLGQGLEFLIYFQGNSAPDKSGLPSDRFSAERTGGSVSTLTIQRTQQEDSAVYLCASSPDRGRAYEQYFGPGTRLTVT.

The CDR3: CASSVRGQTNTEAFF. The DNA of the CDR3 is TGTGCCAGCAGCGTAAGGGGACAGACGAACACTGAAGCTTTCTTT. The chain joins TRBV9 to TRBJ1-1, with TRBD1 matching 7 bases. CDR1 is SGDLS, CDR2 YYNGEE, per germline. The CDR3 runs 15 residues. V lost 1 base to trimming and J lost 1 base; unmatched junction nucleotides: 4.

This clone was detected a few times. The genes are TRBV7-3 and TRBJ1-4; D is unclear. V was shortened by 6 bases and J by 6 bases, with 11 bases between the two germline ends. Germline CDR1 and CDR2: SGHTA and FQGTGA. The CDR3 is 13 residues long. CDR3 nucleotides: TGTGCCAGCAGACTCGGGTTTTATGAAAAACTGTTTTTT. This translates into CASRLGFYEKLFF.

The chain joins TRBV18 to TRBJ2-2; D gene unclear. The CDR3 is 15 amino acids. The V gene lost 2 bases and the J gene lost 2 bases, with 9 bases spanning the gap. The germline V gene has CDR1 KGHSH and CDR2 LQKENI. The CDR3 reads CASSPTAGNTGELFF. The CDR3 coding sequence is TGTGCCAGCTCACCAACGGCAGGAAACACCGGGGAGCTGTTTTTT. The full variable domain, completed using reference TRBV18 and TRBJ2-2, is NAGVMQNPRHLVRRRGQEARLRCSPMKGHSHVYWYRQLPEEGLKFMVYLQKENIIDESGMPKERFSAEFPKEGPSILRIQQVVRGDSAAYFCASSPTAGNTGELFFGEGSRLTVL.

This clone was detected once. This chain joins TRBV6-5 and TRBJ2-1; 13 positions agree with TRBD2. This CDR3 has 14 residues. V was clipped by 8 bases and J by 8 bases; unmatched bases: 6. Germline CDR1 MNHEY, CDR2 SVGAGI. Here the CDR3 DNA reads TGTGCCAGCGTTAGACTAGCGGGAGGCCATGAGCAGTTCTTC. Translating gives CASVRLAGGHEQFF.

This clone was seen only once. The CDR3 protein is CSVSYIVGVPDTGELFF. The CDR3 nucleotides are TGCAGCGTTTCATATATTGTCGGGGTTCCGGACACCGGGGAGCTGTTTTTT. The V call is TRBV29-1, the J call TRBJ2-2; maybe TRBD2 (5 bases). CDR3 length equals 17 residues. The germline CDR1 and CDR2 sequences are SQVTM and ANQGSEA. V lost 5 bases to trimming and J lost 3 bases, with 22 bases between them.

J is TRBJ1-1 and V is TRBV11-2; D not resolved. Trimming left V 2 bases short and J 6 bases short, with 22 bases between. The CDR3 spans 17 residues. Per germline, CDR1 SGHAT and CDR2 FQNNGV. Here the CDR3 DNA reads TGTGCCAGCAGCTTACCCCCCCGGCCGACGGGAGGTTCTGAAGCTTTCTTT. Amino acid sequence: CASSLPPRPTGGSEAFF. The full variable domain, in which reference TRBV11-2 and TRBJ1-1 provide the parts outside the CDR3, is EAGVAQSPRYKIIEKRQSVAFWCNPISGHATLYWYQQILGQGPKLLIQFQNNGVVDDSQLPKDRFSAERLKGVDSTLKIQPAKLEDSAVYLCASSLPPRPTGGSEAFFGQGTRLTVV.

The V and J genes are TRBV28 and TRBJ2-5; 7 bases match TRBD2. In germline, CDR1 is MDHEN, CDR2 SYDVKM. Unmatched junction bases numbered 14, after V lost 6 bases and J lost 4 bases. The CDR3 consists of 16 residues. CDR3: CASSLTLAPPSETQYF. CDR3 coding DNA: TGTGCCAGCAGCCTGACACTAGCGCCGCCCTCAGAGACCCAGTACTTC. The full variable domain, rest sourced from reference TRBV28 and TRBJ2-5, is DVKVTQSSRYLVKRTGEKVFLECVQDMDHENMFWYRQDPGLGLRLIYFSYDVKMKEKGDIPEGYSVSREKKERFSLILESASTNQTSMYLCASSLTLAPPSETQYFGPGTRLLVL.

J is TRBJ2-1 and V is TRBV14, with 12 bases fitting TRBD2. From germline, CDR1 is SGHDN and CDR2 FVKESK. CDR3 length: 14 residues. V gave up 2 bases and J gave up 10 bases; unmatched junction bases: 3. CDR3 DNA sequence: TGTGCCAGCAGCCAAAGACTAGCGGGAGTGGAGCAGTTCTTC. Protein product: CASSQRLAGVEQFF.

This chain uses TRBV9 with TRBJ2-7; D is possibly TRBD2 (6 bases). The CDR3 contains 15 residues. The germline V gene has CDR1 SGDLS and CDR2 YYNGEE. V lost 0 bases and J 0 bases, leaving 10 bases between the germline ends. The chain's CDR3 is CASSVAGEPSYEQYF. CDR3 DNA: TGTGCCAGCAGCGTAGCGGGAGAGCCCTCCTACGAGCAGTACTTC.

The CDR3 DNA is TGTGCCAGCTCACCCATTTCGGGAAACATTCAGTACTTC. Its translation is CASSPISGNIQYF. The chain couples TRBV18 to TRBJ2-4; D remains ambiguous. Between the trimmed V and J ends, which lost 3 bases and 6 bases, there was a span of 9 bases. This CDR3 region has 13 residues. The V gene's germline CDR1 is KGHSH and CDR2 LQKENI.

For this clone: Other DNA sequences of this sample code for an identical CDR3. The V call is TRBV20-1, the J call TRBJ2-1; D gene ambiguous. The CDR3 runs to 11 residues. Germline lookup yields CDR1 DFQATT and CDR2 SNEGSKA (reference sequence). Trimming took off 1 base at V and 7 bases at J, with 5 bases between the two ends. CDR3 region: CSARGANEQFF. The CDR3 nucleotides read TGCAGTGCTAGAGGAGCTAATGAGCAGTTCTTC.

The V gene is TRBV28, the J gene TRBJ2-1, with D perhaps given as TRBD1 or TRBD2 (5 bases each). This CDR3 is 13 amino acids long. Germline V gene lookup returns CDR1 MDHEN and CDR2 SYDVKM. Between the trimmed V and J ends, which lost 5 bases and 6 bases, there was a span of 11 bases. CDR3 sequence (DNA): TGTGCCAGCAGTCCGGGACGGTTCAATGAGCAGTTCTTC. Its protein is CASSPGRFNEQFF.

CDR3 sequence reads: CASSPWTGGRETQYF. The DNA for the CDR3 is TGTGCCAGCAGCCCCTGGACAGGGGGCCGGGAGACCCAGTACTTC. The chain uses TRBV7-9 and TRBJ2-5; 11 bases map to TRBD1. The CDR3 totals 15 residues. CDR1 is SEHNR, CDR2 FQNEAQ, per germline (reference sequence). The trim removed 5 bases at V and 5 bases at J, leaving 7 bases unmatched.

The rearrangement uses TRBV6-5 and TRBJ2-7, with D perhaps matching TRBD1 or TRBD2 (6 bases each). V was pared by 0 bases and J by 2 bases, with 14 bases between. The CDR3 contains 16 residues. Germline V lookup: CDR1 MNHEY, CDR2 SVGAGI. CDR3 DNA sequence: TGTGCCAGCAGTTACTCTGGAAGGGGGGCAACCTACGAGCAGTACTTC. Translated, it gives CASSYSGRGATYEQYF.

This chain connects TRBV7-9 to TRBJ2-1; D may be TRBD2 (6 bases). Looked up from germline, CDR1 is SEHNR and CDR2 is FQNEAQ (reference sequence). The CDR3 extends over 13 amino acids. V lost 6 bases and J 7 bases, leaving 13 bases between the germline ends. The CDR3 nucleotides read TGTGCCAGCAGAGGAGCGGGCCCTAATGAGCAGTTCTTC. Protein: CASRGAGPNEQFF.

This chain joins TRBV28 and TRBJ2-7, with 7 nucleotides matching TRBD2. With V trimmed by 6 bases and J by 0 bases, 8 bases remained unmatched. The CDR3 is 15 amino acids. Germline-derived CDR1 and CDR2 are MDHEN and SYDVKM. The CDR3 region has the DNA TGTGCCAGCAGATATTCTGGCGGGAGCTCCTACGAGCAGTACTTC. It codes for CASRYSGGSSYEQYF.